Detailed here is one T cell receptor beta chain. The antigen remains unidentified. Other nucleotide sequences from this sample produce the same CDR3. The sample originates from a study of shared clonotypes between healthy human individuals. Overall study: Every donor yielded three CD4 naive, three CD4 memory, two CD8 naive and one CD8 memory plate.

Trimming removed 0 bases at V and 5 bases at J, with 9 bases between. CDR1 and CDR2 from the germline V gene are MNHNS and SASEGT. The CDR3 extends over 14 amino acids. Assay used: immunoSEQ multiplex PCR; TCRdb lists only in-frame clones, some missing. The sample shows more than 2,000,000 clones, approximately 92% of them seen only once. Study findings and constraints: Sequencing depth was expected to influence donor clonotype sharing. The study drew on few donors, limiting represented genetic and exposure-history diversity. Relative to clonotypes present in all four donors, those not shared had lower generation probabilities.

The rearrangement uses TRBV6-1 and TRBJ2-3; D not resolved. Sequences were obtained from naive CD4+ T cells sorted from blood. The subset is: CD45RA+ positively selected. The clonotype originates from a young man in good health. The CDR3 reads CASSEALRGDTQYF. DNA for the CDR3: TGTGCCAGCAGTGAAGCGCTTCGCGGAGATACGCAGTATTTT.